The clone carrying this T cell receptor (beta chain) appeared many times. Its antigen is not identified. The beta constant-region primer was an equimolar mix of two oligonucleotides covering TRBC1 and TRBC2. Nested alpha and beta constant-region primers with the SP2 primer drove four PCR rounds on ligated cDNA. TCRdb ran MiXCR on the UMI-ligation and nested PCR reads and lists one entry per CDR3 protein. Seen here are 9,500 to 10,000 distinct CDR3 sequences, roughly 5.4% observed once, and the top ten hold around 57%. The V and J ends lost 8 bases and 8 bases, in that order; junction bases with no gene match: 9. CDR1 MNHNS and CDR2 SASEGT come from the germline V gene. The CDR3 contains 14 residues. The sample originates from a study of naive and memory T cell subsets. General observations from the study: No ground truth validated the naive and memory repertoire findings. Diversity fell and Gini index rose from naive through CM, EM, EMRA.

This sequence joins TRBV6-1 and TRBJ2-1, with 10 bases that match TRBD2. This sequence was found in a human donor in good health. The sample comprised CD4+ TEMRA cells from blood. Sample subset: effector memory re-expressing CD45RA, CD45RA+ CD27-. CDR3 sequence reads: CASDSAGGRYEQFF. The CDR3 bases are TGTGCCAGCGATTCAGCGGGGGGGAGATATGAGCAGTTCTTC.